This TCR beta chain originates from a study of PD-L1 blockade in urothelial cancer. Study-wide context: Counts from blood samples showed a median of about 140,000 T cells. Study conclusions and caveats: Enhanced expansion of tumor-associated blood clones at 3 weeks characterized durable-benefit patients.

A remark on this clone: Its antigen is as yet unknown.

There are 16 residues in the CDR3. Germline CDR1 and CDR2: MNHNY and SVGAGI (reference sequence). V was pared by 2 bases and J by 0 bases, with 11 bases between. Only in-frame clones appear in the TCRdb table, and some are missing; sequencing was by immunoSEQ multiplex PCR. The data contain about 45,000 clones, approximately 89% of them singletons. The receptor was isolated from a man older than 75 with urothelial cancer. The source material was PBMCs, sampled around atezolizumab (anti-PD-L1) treatment. The chain links TRBV6-6 to TRBJ2-4; no firm D call. DNA for the CDR3: TGTGCCAGCAGTTACAGCTTTCGGGTAGCCAAAAACATTCAGTACTTC. It is translated as CASSYSFRVAKNIQYF.